This T cell receptor beta chain came from a study of T cell responses to AZD1222 COVID-19 vaccine. Broader study findings: Only a handful of people who got AZD1222 tested seropositive at baseline. Among the donors, most were white British and more were female, and clonal diversity was possibly underestimated. Every sample of the repertoires postdated the peak T cell response.

CDR3 size: 16 residues. The V end lost 1 base, the J end lost 0 bases, and 11 bases lay between the germline ends. Germline lookup yields CDR1 SGHDT and CDR2 YYEEEE. TCRdb's copy holds only in-frame clones and misses some; the assay was immunoSEQ multiplex PCR. The top ten hold approximately 14% of the sample, which has just over 30,000 clones, around 89% seen once. This clone was recorded a few times. Its antigen is unidentified. Analysis merged second doses at about 4 or about 12 weeks. This TCR came from an adult who received the AZD1222 COVID-19 vaccine. The chain is built from TRBV5-6 and TRBJ2-1, with D possibly being TRBD2 (6 bases). Specimen: peripheral blood, collected 28 days after the second AZD1222 dose. The CDR3 DNA is TGTGCCAGCAGCTTGACCCTAGCGACCTCCTACAATGAGCAGTTCTTC. It encodes CASSLTLATSYNEQFF.